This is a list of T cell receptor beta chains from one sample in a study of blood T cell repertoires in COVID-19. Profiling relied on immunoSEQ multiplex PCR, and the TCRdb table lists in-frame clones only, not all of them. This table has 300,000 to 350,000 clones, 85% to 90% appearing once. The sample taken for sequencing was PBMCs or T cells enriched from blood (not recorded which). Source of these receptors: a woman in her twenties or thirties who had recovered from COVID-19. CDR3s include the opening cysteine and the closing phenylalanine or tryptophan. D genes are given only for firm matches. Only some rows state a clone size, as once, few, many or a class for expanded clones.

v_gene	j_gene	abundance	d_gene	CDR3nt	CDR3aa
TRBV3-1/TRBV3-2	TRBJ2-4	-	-	TGTGCCAGCAGCCAATCCGAACTCAAAAACATTCAGTACTTC	CASSQSELKNIQYF
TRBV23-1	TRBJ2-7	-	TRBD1	TGCGCCAGCAGTCATGGGACAGGACAAAACTACGAGCAGTACTTC	CASSHGTGQNYEQYF
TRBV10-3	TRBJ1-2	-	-	TGTGCCATCAGTGAGCTACAGCGGGATGGCTACACCTTC	CAISELQRDGYTF
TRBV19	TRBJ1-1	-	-	TGTGCCAGTCGGGGGAACACTGAAGCTTTCTTT	CASRGNTEAFF
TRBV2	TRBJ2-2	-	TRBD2	TGTGCCAGCCAAAACGTTGGTAGGAGGGAGGGCCGAGGGAACAGAGGGGAGCTGTTTTTT	CASQNVGRREGRGNRGELFF
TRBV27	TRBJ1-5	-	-	TGTGCCAGCAGTCCCCGAATAGGGGCAATCCTTAGCAATCAGCCCCAGCATTTT	CASSPRIGAILSNQPQHF
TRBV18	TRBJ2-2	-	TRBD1	TGTGCCAGCTCACCTGCCGGGACAGGGACCGGGGAGCTGTTTTTT	CASSPAGTGTGELFF
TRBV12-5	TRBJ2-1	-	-	TGTGCTAGTGGTTTGGTACTTGGTAGCTCCTACAATGAGCAGTTCTTC	CASGLVLGSSYNEQFF
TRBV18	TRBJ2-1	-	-	TGTGCCAGCTCAGAGATCGGGACTCAAATAGGGGAGCAGTTCTTC	CASSEIGTQIGEQFF
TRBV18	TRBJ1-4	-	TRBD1	TGTGCCAGCTCAAATTCCGTTTGGCGACAGGGGAGGGAAAAACTGTTTTTT	CASSNSVWRQGREKLFF
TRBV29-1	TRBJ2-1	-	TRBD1	TGCAGCGTAGCAAGACAGGGGTGGGGCTCCTACAATGAGCAGTTCTTC	CSVARQGWGSYNEQFF
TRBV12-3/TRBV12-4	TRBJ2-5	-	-	TGTGCCACGAAGGACAGTAACCAAGAGACCCAGTACTTC	CATKDSNQETQYF
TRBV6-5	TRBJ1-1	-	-	TGTGCCAGCAGTTACGGGGCAGGACTGAACACTGAAGCTTTCTTT	CASSYGAGLNTEAFF
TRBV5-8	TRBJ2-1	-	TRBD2	TGTGCCAGCAGATCAGCCGGACTAGCGGGAGCTTGGGAGCAGTTCTTC	CASRSAGLAGAWEQFF
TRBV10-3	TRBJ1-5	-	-	TGTGCCATCAGGGCGGATAGCAATCAGCCCCAGCATTTT	CAIRADSNQPQHF
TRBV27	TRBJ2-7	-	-	TGTGCCAGCAGTCCGACTATTACCTACGAGCAGTACTTC	CASSPTITYEQYF
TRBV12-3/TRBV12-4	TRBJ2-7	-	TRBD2	TGTGCCAGTCAACTAGCGAACTCCTACGAGCAGTACTTC	CASQLANSYEQYF
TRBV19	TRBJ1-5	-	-	TGTGCCAGTACCCCCACAGTTAATCAGCCCCAGCATTTT	CASTPTVNQPQHF
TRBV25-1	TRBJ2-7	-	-	TGTGCCAGCAGTGTATCTAGGGGGCGCGGGAGGAACACGGGCGAGCAGTACTTC	CASSVSRGRGRNTGEQYF
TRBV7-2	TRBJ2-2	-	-	TGTGCCAGCAGCTTAGGAGGGCACTCCGGGGAGCTGTTTTTT	CASSLGGHSGELFF
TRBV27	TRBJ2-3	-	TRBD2	TGTGCCAGCAGTTTAATTTCTAGCGGGCAAAACACAGATACGCAGTATTTT	CASSLISSGQNTDTQYF
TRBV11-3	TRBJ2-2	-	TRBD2	TGTGCCAGCAGCTTAGGGCTAGCGGGAGAGATCGGGGAGCTGTTTTTT	CASSLGLAGEIGELFF
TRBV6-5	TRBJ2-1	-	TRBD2	TGTGCCAGCAGGACTTTAGCGGGAGTAATCAATGAGCAGTTCTTC	CASRTLAGVINEQFF
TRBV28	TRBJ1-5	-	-	TGTGCCAGCACTGAAGTTGGAGGGGGCAATCAGCCCCAGCATTTT	CASTEVGGGNQPQHF
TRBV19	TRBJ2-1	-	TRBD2	TGTGCCAGTTCGGGGACTAGCGGATACAATGAGCAGTTCTTC	CASSGTSGYNEQFF
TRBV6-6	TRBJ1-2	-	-	TGTGCCAGCAGCTCTAAAAGATACACCTTC	CASSSKRYTF
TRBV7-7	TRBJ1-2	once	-	TGTGCTATCAAACGCCTGGACAGATTGTATGGCTACACCTTC	CAIKRLDRLYGYTF
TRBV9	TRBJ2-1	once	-	TGTGCCAGCAGCTTTGGGCTAGCGATCGGAGGTGAGCAGTTCTTC	CASSFGLAIGGEQFF
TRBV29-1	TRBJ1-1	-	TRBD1	TGCAGCGCCGACAGGGCCAGCACTGAAGCTTTCTTT	CSADRASTEAFF
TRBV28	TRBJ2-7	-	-	TGTGCCAGTACTACCACCCCACACTACTACGAGCAGTACTTC	CASTTTPHYYEQYF
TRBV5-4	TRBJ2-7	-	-	TGTGCCAGCAGCTGGTTGGGAGGGGGCTCCTACGAGCAGTACTTC	CASSWLGGGSYEQYF
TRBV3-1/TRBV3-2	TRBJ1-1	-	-	TGTGCCAGCAGCCTGGAGGGGACTGAAGCTTTCTTT	CASSLEGTEAFF
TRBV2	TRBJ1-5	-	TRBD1	TGTGCCAGCAGTGGGGACAGGGGCCCCTCAAGCAATCAGCCCCAGCATTTT	CASSGDRGPSSNQPQHF
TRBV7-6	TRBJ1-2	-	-	TGTGCCAGCAGCAATAATTGGAACAGTCACTATGGCTACACCTTC	CASSNNWNSHYGYTF